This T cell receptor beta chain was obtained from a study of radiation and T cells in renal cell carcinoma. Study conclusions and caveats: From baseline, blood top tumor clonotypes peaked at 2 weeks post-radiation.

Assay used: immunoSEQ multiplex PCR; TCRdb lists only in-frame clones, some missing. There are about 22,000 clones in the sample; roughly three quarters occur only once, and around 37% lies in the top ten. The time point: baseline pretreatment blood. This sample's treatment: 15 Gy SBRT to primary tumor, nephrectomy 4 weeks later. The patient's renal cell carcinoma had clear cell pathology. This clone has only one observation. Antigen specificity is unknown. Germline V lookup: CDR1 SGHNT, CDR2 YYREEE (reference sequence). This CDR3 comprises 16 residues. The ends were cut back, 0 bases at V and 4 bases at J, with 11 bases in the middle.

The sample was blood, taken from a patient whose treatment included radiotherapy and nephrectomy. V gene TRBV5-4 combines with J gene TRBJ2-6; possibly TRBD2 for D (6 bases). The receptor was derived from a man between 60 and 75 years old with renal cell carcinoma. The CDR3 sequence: CASSLAGGSGANVLTF. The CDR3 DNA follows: TGTGCCAGCAGCTTGGCCGGGGGATCCGGGGCCAACGTCCTGACTTTC.